The 8 T cell receptor beta chains below all came from one sample that was sequenced in a study of T cell responses to AZD1222 COVID-19 vaccine. Clones were sequenced by immunoSEQ multiplex PCR, and TCRdb holds only the in-frame ones, with some missing. The sample consists of about 160,000 clones, more than 90% of them appearing once. This sample comprised peripheral blood, obtained 28 days after the second AZD1222 dose. These receptors all come from an adult who received the AZD1222 COVID-19 vaccine.

The gene calls are TRBV28 and TRBJ1-2; D not resolved. The CDR3 is 13 residues long. Germline V lookup: CDR1 MDHEN, CDR2 SYDVKM. V was shortened by 4 bases and J by 4 bases, with 10 bases between the two germline ends. The CDR3 protein is CASSSGRPYGYTF. For the CDR3, the DNA is TGTGCCAGCAGTTCCGGACGGCCCTATGGCTACACCTTC.

The chain joins TRBV11-2 to TRBJ1-4, with 9 bases lining up with TRBD1. Germline trimming cut 5 bases from V and 8 bases from J; bases unmatched to any gene: 6. The germline gives CDR1 SGHAT, CDR2 FQNNGV. The CDR3 has 14 residues. This chain's CDR3 is CASSTGTGIEKLFF. In DNA form, the CDR3 reads TGTGCCAGCAGCACCGGGACAGGGATCGAAAAACTGTTTTTT.

CDR3 bases: TGCGCCAGCAGCCCACAGACTAGCGTAGCCAAAAACATTCAGTACTTC. Encoded protein: CASSPQTSVAKNIQYF. The V gene is TRBV5-1, the J gene TRBJ2-4; 8 nucleotides match TRBD2. The germline V gene encodes CDR1 SGHRS and CDR2 YFSETQ. After removal of 4 bases from V and 0 bases from J, the junction contained 6 bases not matched to a gene. CDR3 length equals 16 residues.

CDR3 DNA sequence: TGTGCCAGTAGTATTATCTACCGGGACCCATCCTTCGACTATGGCTACACCTTC. It specifies CASSIIYRDPSFDYGYTF. The rearrangement uses TRBV19 and TRBJ1-2, with a weak D call TRBD1 (5 bases). The germline V and J ends were trimmed by 3 bases and 3 bases, with 23 bases remaining between them. CDR3 length: 18 amino acids. The V gene's germline CDR1 is LNHDA and CDR2 SQIVND (reference sequence).

This clone was recorded once. The V gene is TRBV19, the J gene TRBJ1-5; possibly TRBD1 for D (5 bases). V was trimmed by 3 bases and J by 7 bases, leaving 10 bases between them. Germline V gene lookup returns CDR1 LNHDA and CDR2 SQIVND (reference sequence). The CDR3 is made up of 13 amino acids. The CDR3 here is CASSIGGYQPQHF. CDR3 sequence (DNA): TGTGCCAGTAGTATCGGGGGGTACCAGCCCCAGCATTTT.

The chain joins TRBV19 to TRBJ2-7, with D uncertain. With 2 bases removed from V and 5 bases from J, the gap between germline ends came to 16 bases. The germline gives CDR1 LNHDA, CDR2 SQIVND (reference sequence). The CDR3 is 15 residues long. The CDR3 reads CASSIRLGTADEQYF. CDR3 coding DNA: TGTGCCAGTAGTATACGGCTCGGCACCGCGGACGAGCAGTACTTC.

The gene calls are TRBV2 and TRBJ1-4, with 7 bases fitting TRBD1. This CDR3 has 15 amino acids. The V segment lost 6 bases and the J segment 5 bases; nucleotides outside the gene matches: 9. Germline CDR1 SNHLY, CDR2 FYNNEI. In DNA form, the CDR3 reads TGTGCCAGCAGCGAACAGGGGCCTTCAAATGAAAAACTGTTTTTT. Encoded protein: CASSEQGPSNEKLFF.

The V and J genes are TRBV7-8 and TRBJ2-7; tentative D call: TRBD1 (5 bases). The V gene lost 1 base and the J gene lost 1 base, with 11 bases spanning the gap. Germline lookup yields CDR1 SGHVS and CDR2 FQNEAQ. This CDR3 comprises 15 residues. In nucleotides, the CDR3 is TGTGCCAGCAGCTTAGAAGGGGAAGGGTCCTACGAGCAGTACTTC. Amino acids: CASSLEGEGSYEQYF.